This passage covers 2 T cell receptor beta chains from one sample sequenced in a study of T cells in Graves' hyperthyroidism and ophthalmopathy. TCR beta CDR3 sequences were amplified from RNA transcripts. Carried out on the TCR CDR3, a first-round RT-PCR used the HTBI primer set. From the multiplex PCR reads, TCRdb called clonotypes with MiXCR, one entry per CDR3 protein. The sample consists of 400,000 to 600,000 distinct CDR3 sequences, around 15% of them appearing once. The sequenced sample consisted of blood. Every receptor here comes from a young woman with Graves' ophthalmopathy.

Ten or more counts support this clonotype. This chain links TRBV30 with TRBJ1-6; possibly TRBD1 for D (6 bases). Trimming left V 5 bases short and J 7 bases short, with 12 bases between. Germline CDR1 GTSNPN, CDR2 SVGIG (reference sequence). The CDR3 consists of 13 residues. This chain's CDR3 is CAWDQGWNSPLHF. The CDR3, as DNA: TGTGCCTGGGACCAGGGGTGGAATTCACCCCTCCACTTT.

This sequence joins TRBV7-9 and TRBJ2-7, with TRBD2 matching over 13 bases. The CDR3 has 17 residues. Per the germline V gene, CDR1 is SEHNR and CDR2 is FQNEAQ (reference sequence). V gave up 2 bases and J gave up 3 bases; unmatched junction bases: 7. In DNA, the CDR3 is TGTGCCAGCAGCTTAAGGACTAGCGGGAGCATCGTCTACGAGCAGTACTTC. Protein sequence: CASSLRTSGSIVYEQYF. Filled out from reference TRBV7-9 and TRBJ2-7, the complete variable domain reads DTGVSQNPRHKITKRGQNVTFRCDPISEHNRLYWYRQTLGQGPEFLTYFQNEAQLEKSRLLSDRFSAERPKGSFSTLEIQRTEQGDSAMYLCASSLRTSGSIVYEQYFGPGTRLTVT.